The 10 T cell receptor beta chains listed next were all sequenced from one sample in a study of control samples from healthy donors and cancer patients. The protocol was immunoSEQ multiplex PCR, while the TCRdb copy is restricted to in-frame clones and leaves out a portion. The sample has about 86,000 clones, roughly 89% seen once. Sequenced material: PBMCs. The source is a woman in her forties or fifties with colorectal cancer.

The genes are TRBV19 and TRBJ2-3, with TRBD2 matching 8 bases. Germline CDR1 LNHDA, CDR2 SQIVND (reference sequence). J was trimmed by 6 bases and V by 7 bases; bases with no gene match: 9. The length of the CDR3 is 14 residues. For the CDR3, the DNA is TGTGCCAGTAAAACGGGAGGGGACGGGGATACGCAGTATTTT. Translated, it gives CASKTGGDGDTQYF.

This clone showed up just once. This chain joins TRBV4-1 and TRBJ2-4; the D gene is possibly TRBD2 (6 bases). The CDR3 sequence is 17 residues long. Looked up from germline, CDR1 is MGHRA and CDR2 is YSYEKL. V was trimmed by 0 bases and J by 2 bases, leaving 14 bases between them. DNA of the CDR3: TGCGCCAGCAGCCAAGATGGCGGCGGGGCGACCAAAAACATTCAGTACTTC. Protein sequence: CASSQDGGGATKNIQYF.

The CDR3 DNA follows: TGTGCCAGCAGCTTGGATACAGGGGGCGCGTCCCTTTATGGCTATGGCTACACCTTC. It specifies CASSLDTGGASLYGYGYTF. The V and J genes are TRBV7-2 and TRBJ1-2; 9 bases match TRBD1. CDR1 is SGHTA, CDR2 FQGNSA, per germline. The CDR3 contains 19 residues. J gave up 4 bases and V 3 bases, and 18 bases lay outside the gene matches.

CDR3 nucleotide sequence: TGTGCCAGTAGTACACGGACAGGGGGCAATCAGCCCCAGCATTTT. Residues: CASSTRTGGNQPQHF. The rearrangement uses TRBV19 and TRBJ1-5; 9 bases map to TRBD1. The germline CDR1 and CDR2 sequences are LNHDA and SQIVND (reference sequence). The V segment lost 4 bases and the J segment 2 bases; nucleotides outside the gene matches: 3. The CDR3 runs 15 residues.

V usage is TRBV12-5 and J usage is TRBJ2-2, with TRBD1 as a possible D gene (5 bases). The ends were cut back, 0 bases at V and 6 bases at J, with 8 bases in the middle. Germline lookup yields CDR1 LGHNT and CDR2 FRNRAP. The CDR3 loop spans 14 amino acids. The CDR3 region is CASGLVQGAGELFF. The CDR3 DNA follows: TGTGCTAGTGGTTTGGTTCAGGGTGCCGGGGAGCTGTTTTTT. The full variable domain, rest sourced from reference TRBV12-5 and TRBJ2-2, is DARVTQTPRHKVTEMGQEVTMRCQPILGHNTVFWYRQTMMQGLELLAYFRNRAPLDDSGMPKDRFSAEMPDATLATLKIQPSEPRDSAVYFCASGLVQGAGELFFGEGSRLTVL.

The V call is TRBV7-9, the J call TRBJ2-3; 7 bases are shared with TRBD1. In germline, CDR1 is SEHNR, CDR2 FQNEAQ (reference sequence). The V segment lost 5 bases and the J segment 6 bases; nucleotides outside the gene matches: 14. The CDR3 has 16 residues. This chain's CDR3 is CASSPTLAGTVDTQYF. CDR3 sequence (DNA): TGTGCCAGCAGCCCCACTCTAGCTGGGACAGTGGATACGCAGTATTTT.

CDR3 region: CSATWNNEQFF. Written as DNA, the CDR3 is TGCAGTGCTACCTGGAACAATGAGCAGTTCTTC. V usage is TRBV20-1 and J usage is TRBJ2-1; no clear D. The CDR3 totals 11 residues. Trimming cost V 4 bases and J 5 bases, with 6 bases left between them. Germline V gene sequence: CDR1 DFQATT, CDR2 SNEGSKA (reference sequence).

This clone was detected only once. V is TRBV24-1 and J is TRBJ2-2; D is uncertain. The ends were cut back, 3 bases at V and 5 bases at J, with 6 bases in the middle. The CDR3 loop spans 13 amino acids. Germline V gene sequence: CDR1 KGHDR, CDR2 SFDVKD. The CDR3: CATSDLATGELFF. Written as DNA, the CDR3 is TGTGCCACCAGTGATCTCGCTACCGGGGAGCTGTTTTTT.

The chain uses TRBV6-5 and TRBJ1-1; D gene ambiguous. Trimming removed 0 bases from V and 10 bases from J, with 12 bases in between. Germline CDR1 MNHEY, CDR2 SVGAGI. The CDR3 sequence is 13 residues long. The DNA of the CDR3 is TGTGCCAGCAGTTACTCGATCGAGTTGTCAGCTTTCTTT. It encodes CASSYSIELSAFF.

The rearrangement uses TRBV18 and TRBJ1-2; tentatively, D is TRBD1 (5 bases). This CDR3 comprises 16 residues. CDR1 and CDR2 from the germline V gene are KGHSH and LQKENI. V gave up 4 bases and J gave up 4 bases, with 19 bases separating them. CDR3 region: CASSLERGATGYGYTF. CDR3 bases: TGTGCCAGCTCACTTGAGCGGGGCGCGACTGGCTATGGCTACACCTTC. The whole variable domain, remainder taken from reference TRBV18 and TRBJ1-2, is NAGVMQNPRHLVRRRGQEARLRCSPMKGHSHVYWYRQLPEEGLKFMVYLQKENIIDESGMPKERFSAEFPKEGPSILRIQQVVRGDSAAYFCASSLERGATGYGYTFGSGTRLTVV.